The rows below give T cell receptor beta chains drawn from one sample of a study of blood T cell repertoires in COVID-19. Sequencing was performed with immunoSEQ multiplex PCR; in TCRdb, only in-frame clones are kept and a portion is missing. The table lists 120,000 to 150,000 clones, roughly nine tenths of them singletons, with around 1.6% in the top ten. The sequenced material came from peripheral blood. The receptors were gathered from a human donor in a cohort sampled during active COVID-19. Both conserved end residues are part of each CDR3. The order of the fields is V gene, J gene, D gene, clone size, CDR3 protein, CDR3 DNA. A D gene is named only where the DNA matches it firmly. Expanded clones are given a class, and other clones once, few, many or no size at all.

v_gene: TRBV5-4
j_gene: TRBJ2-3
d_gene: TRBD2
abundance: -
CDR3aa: CASSTGLAGARSTDTQYF
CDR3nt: TGTGCCAGCAGTACGGGACTAGCGGGGGCCAGGAGCACAGATACGCAGTATTTT

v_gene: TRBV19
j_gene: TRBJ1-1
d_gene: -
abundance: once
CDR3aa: CASSTQTGMNTEAFF
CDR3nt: TGTGCCAGTAGTACTCAGACAGGCATGAACACTGAAGCTTTCTTT

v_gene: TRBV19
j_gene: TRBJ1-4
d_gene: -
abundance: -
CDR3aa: CASNIQGGGEKLFF
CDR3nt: TGTGCCAGTAATATACAGGGCGGGGGTGAAAAACTGTTTTTT

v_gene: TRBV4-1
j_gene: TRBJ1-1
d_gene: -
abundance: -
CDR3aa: CASSQGTDQAFF
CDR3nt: TGCGCCAGCAGCCAAGGGACAGACCAAGCTTTCTTT

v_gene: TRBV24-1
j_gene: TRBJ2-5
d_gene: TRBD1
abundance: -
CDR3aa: CATSDQQGEIETQYF
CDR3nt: TGTGCCACCAGTGACCAGCAGGGGGAAATTGAGACCCAGTACTTC

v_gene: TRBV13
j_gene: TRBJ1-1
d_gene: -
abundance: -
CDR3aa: CASSLGSTALNTEAFF
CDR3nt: TGTGCCAGCAGCTTAGGTTCCACAGCCTTGAACACTGAAGCTTTCTTT

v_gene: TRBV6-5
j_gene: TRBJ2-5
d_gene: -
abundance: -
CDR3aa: CASRTSRDGTQYF
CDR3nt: TGTGCCAGCAGGACAAGTCGCGACGGGACCCAGTACTTC

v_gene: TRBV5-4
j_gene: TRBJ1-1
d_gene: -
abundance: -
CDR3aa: CASSLSPAAGGRDTEAFF
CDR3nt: TGTGCCAGCAGCTTAAGCCCCGCCGCCGGGGGGAGGGACACTGAAGCTTTCTTT

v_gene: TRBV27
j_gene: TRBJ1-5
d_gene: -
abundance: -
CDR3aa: CASSLRRDQPQHF
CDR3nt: TGTGCCAGCAGCTTAAGGAGGGATCAGCCCCAGCATTTT

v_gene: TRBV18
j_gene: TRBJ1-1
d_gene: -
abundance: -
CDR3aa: CASSPGQGIEAFF
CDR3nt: TGTGCCAGCTCACCGGGGCAGGGGATTGAAGCTTTCTTT

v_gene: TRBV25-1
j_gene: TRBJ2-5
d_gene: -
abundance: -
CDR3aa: CASSDLRDTRRQETQYF
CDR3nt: TGTGCCAGCAGTGATTTGAGGGACACCAGACGCCAAGAGACCCAGTACTTC

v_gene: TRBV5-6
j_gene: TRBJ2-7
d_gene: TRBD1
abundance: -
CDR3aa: CASSSTGSYEQYF
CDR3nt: TGTGCCAGCAGCTCGACAGGGAGCTACGAGCAGTACTTC

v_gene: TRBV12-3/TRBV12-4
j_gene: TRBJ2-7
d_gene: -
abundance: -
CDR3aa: CASSYRARYEQYF
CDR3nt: TGTGCCAGCAGTTACAGGGCAAGATACGAGCAGTACTTC

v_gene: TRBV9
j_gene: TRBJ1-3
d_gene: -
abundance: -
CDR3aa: CASSVGGAGGNTIYF
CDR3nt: TGTGCCAGCAGCGTTGGGGGGGCTGGTGGAAACACCATATATTTT

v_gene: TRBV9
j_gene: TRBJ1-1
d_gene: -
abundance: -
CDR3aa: CASGSQAFF
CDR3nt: TGTGCCTCCGGGTCTCAAGCTTTCTTT

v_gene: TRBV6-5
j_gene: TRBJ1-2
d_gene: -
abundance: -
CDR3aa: CASTNDGQHYGYTF
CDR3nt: TGTGCCAGCACCAACGATGGACAGCACTATGGCTACACCTTC

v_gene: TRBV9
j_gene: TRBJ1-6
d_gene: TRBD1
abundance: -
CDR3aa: CASSPRDSSFSSPLHF
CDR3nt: TGTGCCAGCAGCCCAAGGGACAGTAGTTTTTCTTCACCCCTCCACTTT

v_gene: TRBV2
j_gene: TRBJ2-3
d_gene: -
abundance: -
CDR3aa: CASAGGGPTPTDTQYF
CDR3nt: TGTGCCAGCGCTGGGGGGGGCCCGACCCCCACAGATACGCAGTATTTT

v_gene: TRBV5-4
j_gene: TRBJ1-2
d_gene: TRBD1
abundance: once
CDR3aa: CASSQPDRGGYYGYTF
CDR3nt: TGTGCCAGCAGCCAACCGGACAGGGGAGGATACTATGGCTACACCTTC

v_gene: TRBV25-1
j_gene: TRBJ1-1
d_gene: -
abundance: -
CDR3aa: CASSEYNPGLEAFF
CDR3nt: TGTGCCAGCAGTGAATACAACCCTGGACTCGAAGCTTTCTTT

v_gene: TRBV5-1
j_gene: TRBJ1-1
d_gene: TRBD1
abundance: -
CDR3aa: CASSLSRGQMNTEAFF
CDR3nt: TGCGCCAGCAGCTTGTCCCGGGGACAGATGAACACTGAAGCTTTCTTT

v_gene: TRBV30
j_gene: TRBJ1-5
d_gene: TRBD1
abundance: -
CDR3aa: CAWSDRGQPQHF
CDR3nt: TGTGCCTGGAGTGACAGGGGTCAGCCCCAGCATTTT

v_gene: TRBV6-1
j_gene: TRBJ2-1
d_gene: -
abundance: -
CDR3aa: CASSDSRYNEQFF
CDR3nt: TGTGCCAGCAGTGATTCTCGTTACAATGAGCAGTTCTTC